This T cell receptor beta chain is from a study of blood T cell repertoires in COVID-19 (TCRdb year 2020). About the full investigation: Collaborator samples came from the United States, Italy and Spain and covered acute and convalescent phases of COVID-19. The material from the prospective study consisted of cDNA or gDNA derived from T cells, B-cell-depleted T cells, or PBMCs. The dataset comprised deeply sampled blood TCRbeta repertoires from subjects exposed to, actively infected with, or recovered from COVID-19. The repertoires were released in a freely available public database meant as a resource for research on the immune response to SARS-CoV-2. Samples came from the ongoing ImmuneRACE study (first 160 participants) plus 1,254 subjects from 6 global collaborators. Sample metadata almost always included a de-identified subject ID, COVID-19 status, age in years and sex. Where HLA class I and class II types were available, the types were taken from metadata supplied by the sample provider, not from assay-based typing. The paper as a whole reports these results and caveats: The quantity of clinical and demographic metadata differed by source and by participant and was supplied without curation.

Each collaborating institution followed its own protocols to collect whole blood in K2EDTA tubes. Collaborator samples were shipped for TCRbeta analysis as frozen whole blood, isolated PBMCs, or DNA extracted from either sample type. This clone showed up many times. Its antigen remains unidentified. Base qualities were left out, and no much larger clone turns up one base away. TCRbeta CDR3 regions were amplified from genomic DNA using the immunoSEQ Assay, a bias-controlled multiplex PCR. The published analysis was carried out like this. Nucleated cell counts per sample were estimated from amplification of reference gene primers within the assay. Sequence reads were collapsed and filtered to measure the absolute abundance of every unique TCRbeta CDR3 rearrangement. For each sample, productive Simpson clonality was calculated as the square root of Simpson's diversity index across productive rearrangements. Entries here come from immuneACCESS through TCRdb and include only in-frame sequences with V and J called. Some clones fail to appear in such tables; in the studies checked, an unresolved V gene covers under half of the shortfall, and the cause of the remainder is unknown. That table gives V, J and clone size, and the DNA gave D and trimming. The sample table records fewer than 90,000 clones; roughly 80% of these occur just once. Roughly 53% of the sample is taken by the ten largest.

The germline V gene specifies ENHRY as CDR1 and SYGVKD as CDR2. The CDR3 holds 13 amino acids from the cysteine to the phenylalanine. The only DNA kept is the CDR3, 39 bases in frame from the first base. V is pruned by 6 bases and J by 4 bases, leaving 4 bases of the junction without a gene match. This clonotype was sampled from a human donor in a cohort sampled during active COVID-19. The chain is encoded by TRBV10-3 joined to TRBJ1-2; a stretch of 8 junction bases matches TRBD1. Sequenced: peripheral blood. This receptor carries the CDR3 CAIRSGQGYGYTF. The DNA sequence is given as TGTGCCATCAGATCCGGACAGGGCTATGGCTACACCTTC.